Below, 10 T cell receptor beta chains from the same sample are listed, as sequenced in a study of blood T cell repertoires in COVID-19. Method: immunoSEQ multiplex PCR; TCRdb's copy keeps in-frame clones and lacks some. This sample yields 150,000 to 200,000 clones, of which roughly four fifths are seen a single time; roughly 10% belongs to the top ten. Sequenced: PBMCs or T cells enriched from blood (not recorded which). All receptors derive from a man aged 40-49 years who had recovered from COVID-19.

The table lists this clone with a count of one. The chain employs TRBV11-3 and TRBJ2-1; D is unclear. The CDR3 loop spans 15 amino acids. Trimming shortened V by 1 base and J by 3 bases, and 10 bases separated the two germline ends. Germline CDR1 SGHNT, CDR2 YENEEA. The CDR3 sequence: CASSLGSSGYNEQFF. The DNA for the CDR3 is TGTGCCAGCAGCTTAGGCTCATCAGGCTACAATGAGCAGTTCTTC.

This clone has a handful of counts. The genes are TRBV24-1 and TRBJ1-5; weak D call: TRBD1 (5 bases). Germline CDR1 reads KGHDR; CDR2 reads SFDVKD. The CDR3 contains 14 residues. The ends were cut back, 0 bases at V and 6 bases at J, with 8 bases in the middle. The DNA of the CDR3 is TGTGCCACCAGTGATTTGCACACAGGTCAGCCCCAGCATTTT. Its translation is CATSDLHTGQPQHF.

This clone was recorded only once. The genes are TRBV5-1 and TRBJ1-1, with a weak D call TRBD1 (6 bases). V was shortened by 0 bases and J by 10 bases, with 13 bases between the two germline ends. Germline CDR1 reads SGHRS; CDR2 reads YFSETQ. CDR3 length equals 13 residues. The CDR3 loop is CASSLDRAVGAFF. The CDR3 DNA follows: TGCGCCAGCAGCTTGGACAGGGCGGTTGGAGCTTTCTTT.

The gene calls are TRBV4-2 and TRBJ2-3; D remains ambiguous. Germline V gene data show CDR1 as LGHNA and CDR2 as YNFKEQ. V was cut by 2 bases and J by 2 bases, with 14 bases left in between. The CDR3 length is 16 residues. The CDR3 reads CASSQHLSKDTDTQYF. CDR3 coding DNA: TGTGCCAGCAGCCAACACCTTAGCAAAGACACAGATACGCAGTATTTT.

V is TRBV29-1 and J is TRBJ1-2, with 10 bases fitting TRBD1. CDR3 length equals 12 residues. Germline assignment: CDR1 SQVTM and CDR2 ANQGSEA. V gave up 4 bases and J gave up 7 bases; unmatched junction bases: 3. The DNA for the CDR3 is TGCAGCGTTGGACAGGGGGCGAGTGGCTACACCTTC. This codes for CSVGQGASGYTF.

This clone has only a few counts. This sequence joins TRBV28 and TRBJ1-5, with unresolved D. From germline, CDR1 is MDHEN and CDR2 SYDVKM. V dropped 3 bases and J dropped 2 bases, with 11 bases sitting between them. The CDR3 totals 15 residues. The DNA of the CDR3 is TGTGCCAGCAGTTTCCTCAGACTGGGCAATCAGCCCCAGCATTTT. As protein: CASSFLRLGNQPQHF.

The DNA of the CDR3 is TGTGCCACCAGCAGAGACCTAACGGGTAACACCGGGGAGCTGTTTTTT. This encodes CATSRDLTGNTGELFF. The V and J genes are TRBV15 and TRBJ2-2; D gene ambiguous. Germline values: CDR1 LNHNV, CDR2 YYDKDF (reference sequence). The CDR3 totals 16 residues. Trimming took 0 bases from V and 2 from J, leaving 10 bases between them.

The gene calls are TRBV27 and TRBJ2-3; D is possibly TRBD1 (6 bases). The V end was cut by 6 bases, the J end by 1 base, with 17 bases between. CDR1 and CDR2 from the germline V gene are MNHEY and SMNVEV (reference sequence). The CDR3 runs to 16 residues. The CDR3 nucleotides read TGTGCCAGCAGCAACTCCGGGACACTCCGCACAGATACGCAGTATTTT. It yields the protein CASSNSGTLRTDTQYF.

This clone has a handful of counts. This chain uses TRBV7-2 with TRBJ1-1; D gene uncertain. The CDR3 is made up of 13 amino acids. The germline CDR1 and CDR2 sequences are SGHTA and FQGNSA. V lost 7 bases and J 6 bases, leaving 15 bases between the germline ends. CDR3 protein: CASTLPGKPEAFF. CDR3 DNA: TGTGCCAGCACCCTGCCGGGGAAACCTGAAGCTTTCTTT. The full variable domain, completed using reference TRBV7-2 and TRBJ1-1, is GAGVSQSPSNKVTEKGKDVELRCDPISGHTALYWYRQSLGQGLEFLIYFQGNSAPDKSGLPSDRFSAERTGGSVSTLTIQRTQQEDSAVYLCASTLPGKPEAFFGQGTRLTVV.

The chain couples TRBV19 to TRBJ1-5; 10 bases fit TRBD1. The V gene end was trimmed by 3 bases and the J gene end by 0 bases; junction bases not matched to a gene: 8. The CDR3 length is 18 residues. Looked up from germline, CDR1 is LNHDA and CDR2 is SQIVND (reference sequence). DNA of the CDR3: TGTGCCAGTAGTATCCGGGACAGGGGTCGTGGTAGCAATCAGCCCCAGCATTTT. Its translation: CASSIRDRGRGSNQPQHF.